This TCR beta chain came from a study of T-cell reconstitution after alpha-beta-depleted transplantation in children. Unique molecular identifiers were incorporated when the TCRbeta library was constructed. MiXCR, applied by TCRdb to the PCR reads, yields one record per CDR3 protein. The table lists under 250,000 distinct CDR3 sequences, under 30% of them singletons, with around 4.8% in the top ten. Remarks on this clonotype: Its specificity is not known.

Findings of the study overall: In some patients, recipient T cells and intrathymic progenitors surviving conditioning explained high day-60 diversity.

The CDR3 runs 12 residues. Germline V gene lookup returns CDR1 DFQATT and CDR2 SNEGSKA (reference sequence). Losses at the gene ends were 7 bases for V and 11 bases for J; bases not matched to a gene: 5. The receptor was derived from a female patient aged 2-9 years who had a stem cell transplant for congenital amegakaryocytic thrombocytopenia, so the T cells may come from the graft donor. The sample was PBMCs, mostly from graft donor cells, taken 360 days after TCRalphabeta/CD19-depleted stem cell transplant. V usage is TRBV20-1 and J usage is TRBJ2-3; 14 nucleotides line up with TRBD2. The DNA for the CDR3 is TGCAGTGTCCGGGGACTAGCGGGAGTGCAGTATTTT. Its protein is CSVRGLAGVQYF.